The rows below give T cell receptor beta chains drawn from one sample of a study of brain T cells in children with intractable seizures. Produced via immunoSEQ multiplex PCR; TCRdb's table is partial and in-frame only. The table has 300,000 to 400,000 clones, 85% to 95% seen once. The source material was peripheral blood, sampled about 5 months after surgery. The receptors were sampled from a boy under two years old with tuberous sclerosis and intractable seizures. CDR3s include the opening cysteine and the closing phenylalanine or tryptophan. D genes are given only for firm matches. Some rows have no size entry. The others give once, few or many, or a class for an expanded clone.

>TRBJ2-1|-|-|TRBV7-9
TGTGCCACCCGTAGGGGGAATGAGCAGTTCTTC
CATRRGNEQFF
>TRBJ1-1|-|-|TRBV29-1
TGCAGCGTCGGTCCCACAGTAGATTCCACTGAAGCTTTCTTT
CSVGPTVDSTEAFF
>TRBJ2-1|TRBD1|-|TRBV9
TGTGCCAGCAGCGTGACAGGGTCGAATGAGCAGTTCTTC
CASSVTGSNEQFF
>TRBJ2-1|-|-|TRBV11-2
TGTGCCAGCAGCCAGTCCAATGAGCAGTTCTTC
CASSQSNEQFF
>TRBJ2-3|-|-|TRBV7-2
TGTGCCAGCAGCTTACAAGGGGCCAGTGGTGGGGTCAGCGCAGATACGCAGTATTTT
CASSLQGASGGVSADTQYF
>TRBJ2-5|TRBD1|-|TRBV30
TGTGCCTGGGAGCGGGACAGGGGGGAAGAGACCCAGTACTTC
CAWERDRGEETQYF
>TRBJ1-4|TRBD1|-|TRBV5-5
TGTGCCAGCAGCTTGGGGGCTACAGGGGCTGAAAAACTGTTTTTT
CASSLGATGAEKLFF
>TRBJ2-7|TRBD1|-|TRBV29-1
TGCAGCGTTGACTCCCCGAATGACAGGGCCCACGAGCAGTACTTC
CSVDSPNDRAHEQYF
>TRBJ2-1|TRBD2|-|TRBV4-1
TGCGCCAGCAGCCAAGATATCCCTAGCGGGAGCTACAATGAGCAGTTCTTC
CASSQDIPSGSYNEQFF
>TRBJ2-2|-|-|TRBV3-1/TRBV3-2
TGTGCCAGCAGCCAAGCGGGGCGAGGGGAGCTGTTTTTT
CASSQAGRGELFF
>TRBJ1-2|-|-|TRBV3-1/TRBV3-2
TGTGCCAGCAGCCATCCCCAACTTCGGGCCTCTTACCCCCTTAACTATGGCTACACCTTC
CASSHPQLRASYPLNYGYTF
>TRBJ1-5|-|-|TRBV24-1
TGTGCCACCAGTGCCGCGTCAGGGACTCAGCCCCAGCATTTT
CATSAASGTQPQHF
>TRBJ1-2|TRBD1|-|TRBV29-1
TGCAGCGTTGAGTCCGCACAGGGGAAAAATGGCTACACCTTC
CSVESAQGKNGYTF
>TRBJ1-2|-|-|TRBV4-2
TGTGCCAGCAGCCAAGCCCCTCGCAGGGGAGGCTATGGCTACACCTTC
CASSQAPRRGGYGYTF
>TRBJ2-7|-|-|TRBV5-4
TGTGCCAGCAGCTTGGGGGGGCCCTCCTACGAGCAGTACTTC
CASSLGGPSYEQYF
>TRBJ2-2|TRBD1|-|TRBV6-5
TGTGCCAGCAGGGGGACAGTTACCGGGGAGCTGTTTTTT
CASRGTVTGELFF
>TRBJ2-1|TRBD2|-|TRBV2
TGTGCCAGCAGGATAGCGGGGAAGTACAATGAGCAGTTCTTC
CASRIAGKYNEQFF
>TRBJ1-1|-|-|TRBV12-3/TRBV12-4
TGTGCCAGCAGTCGGACATTAGAAGCTTTCTTT
CASSRTLEAFF
>TRBJ1-2|-|-|TRBV30
TGTGCCTGGAGTGTAAATAACCCGGGGACGGGCGGCTACACCTTC
CAWSVNNPGTGGYTF
>TRBJ1-1|-|-|TRBV25-1
TGTGCCAGCAGCTCGGGGGCGAACACTGAAGCTTTCTTT
CASSSGANTEAFF
>TRBJ2-3|-|once|TRBV2
TGTGCCACTGGAGCCCGACTAGTGGATACGCAGTATTTT
CATGARLVDTQYF
>TRBJ1-5|-|once|TRBV2
TGTGCCAGCAGTGAATGGGGAGCCAATCAGCCCCAGCATTTT
CASSEWGANQPQHF
>TRBJ1-6|-|-|TRBV11-2
TGTGCCAGCAGCTTAGGGGTCTGGAATTCACCCCTCCACTTT
CASSLGVWNSPLHF
>TRBJ2-1|TRBD1|-|TRBV15
TGTGCCACCAGCAGAGTCAGGACAGGCCGTCAGTTCTTC
CATSRVRTGRQFF
>TRBJ1-5|-|-|TRBV6-5
TGTGCCAGCAGCCCGGGGTACCAGCCCCAGCATTTT
CASSPGYQPQHF
>TRBJ1-1|-|-|TRBV11-2
TGTGCCAGCAGCCCCGGGGGGGCAGCTGAAGCTTTCTTT
CASSPGGAAEAFF
>TRBJ2-7|TRBD2|-|TRBV10-2
TGCGCCAGCAGTCTAGCGGGGCGGTCCTACGAGCAGTACTTC
CASSLAGRSYEQYF